This is a list of T cell receptor beta chains from one sample in a study of blood T cell repertoires in COVID-19. Clones were sequenced by immunoSEQ multiplex PCR, and TCRdb holds only the in-frame ones, with some missing. The table has around 180,000 clones, 86% seen once. The specimen sequenced was peripheral blood. These TCRs come from a woman in her twenties or thirties with active or convalescent COVID-19. Each CDR3 is given with its conserved first and last residue. D genes are given only for firm matches. Expanded clones get a size class; other rows say once, few or many, or leave the size out.

J gene | V gene | clone size | D gene | CDR3 DNA | CDR3 protein
TRBJ2-2 | TRBV7-6 | NA | NA | TGTGCCAGCAGCTTAGCGGCTCGCACCGGGGAGCTGTTTTTT | CASSLAARTGELFF
TRBJ1-1 | TRBV5-1 | NA | NA | TGCGCCAGCAAGTGGGCAGACACTGAAGCTTTCTTT | CASKWADTEAFF
TRBJ2-1 | TRBV5-6 | NA | NA | TGTGCCAGCAGCTTGGTTGGGGGAGGCTACAATGAGCAGTTCTTC | CASSLVGGGYNEQFF
TRBJ2-2 | TRBV7-7 | few | TRBD2 | TGTGCTAGCAGCTTGACTAGCGGGATGGGCACCGGGGAGCTGTTTTTT | CASSLTSGMGTGELFF
TRBJ1-3 | TRBV9 | NA | NA | TGTGCCAGCAGCGTAGGTCAGTCTGGAAACACCATATATTTT | CASSVGQSGNTIYF
TRBJ2-6 | TRBV7-9 | NA | TRBD2 | TGTGCCAGCAGCTTCCCCAAGGGACTAGCGGACTCTGGGGCCAACGTCCTGACTTTC | CASSFPKGLADSGANVLTF
TRBJ1-2 | TRBV7-9 | NA | NA | TGTGCCAGCAGCTCATTGGCAGGGTCAAGCTATGGCTACACCTTC | CASSSLAGSSYGYTF
TRBJ1-1 | TRBV15 | NA | NA | TGTGCCACCAGCAGTAAGGGAGTCGAAGCTTTCTTT | CATSSKGVEAFF
TRBJ2-1 | TRBV19 | NA | TRBD2 | TGTGCCAGTAGTCCCCGGCCGGGGGGAATTTACAATGAGCAGTTCTTC | CASSPRPGGIYNEQFF
TRBJ1-1 | TRBV6-5 | once | NA | TGTGCCACCCGAGAGGGGGTCTTCACTGAAGCTTTCTTT | CATREGVFTEAFF
TRBJ1-2 | TRBV28 | NA | NA | TGTGCCAGCACCGACCGGGCGACAGGCGCTAACTATGGCTACACCTTC | CASTDRATGANYGYTF
TRBJ1-5 | TRBV10-3 | NA | NA | TGTGCCATCAGTGATTTTGTAGGGGTAAATCAGCCCCAGCATTTT | CAISDFVGVNQPQHF
TRBJ2-3 | TRBV12-3/TRBV12-4 | NA | NA | TGTGCCAGCAGTTTCCCCGGCACAGATACGCAGTATTTT | CASSFPGTDTQYF
TRBJ1-5 | TRBV5-8 | NA | TRBD1 | TGTGCCAGCAGTAGGGGACAGGGGGTTGGTCAGCCCCAGCATTTT | CASSRGQGVGQPQHF
TRBJ1-3 | TRBV3-1/TRBV3-2 | NA | TRBD1 | TGTGCCAGCAGCCTCCGGACAGGGGGTATTCGAAACACCATATATTTT | CASSLRTGGIRNTIYF
TRBJ1-5 | TRBV4-1 | NA | TRBD1 | TGCGCCAGCAGCCAAGATCCGTCAGGGGGAGGACAGAGAAGCAATCAGCCCCAGCATTTT | CASSQDPSGGGQRSNQPQHF
TRBJ1-2 | TRBV24-1 | NA | NA | TGTGCCACCAGCGCGGGCGACTATGGCTACACCTTC | CATSAGDYGYTF
TRBJ1-6 | TRBV6-6 | medium-sized | NA | TGTGCCAGCAGTTACCGGGACACAGATTCACCCCTCCACTTT | CASSYRDTDSPLHF
TRBJ2-2 | TRBV6-4 | NA | NA | TGTGCCAGCAGAACCTCCGGGACATTAAACACCGGGGAGCTGTTTTTT | CASRTSGTLNTGELFF
TRBJ1-1 | TRBV20-1 | few | NA | TGCAGTGCTAGGGGCAACACTGAAGCTTTCTTT | CSARGNTEAFF
TRBJ1-1 | TRBV7-8 | few | TRBD1 | TGTGCCAGCAGCCCATGGGGACAGACGAACACTGAAGCTTTCTTT | CASSPWGQTNTEAFF
TRBJ1-3 | TRBV2 | NA | TRBD1 | TGTGCCAGCAGTGTGACCGGGACAGTTTCTGCCGGAAACACCATATATTTT | CASSVTGTVSAGNTIYF
TRBJ2-1 | TRBV24-1 | NA | TRBD2 | TGTGCCACCAGTGCCCCCGGGGGGAGCTCCTACAATGAGCAGTTCTTC | CATSAPGGSSYNEQFF
TRBJ2-5 | TRBV24-1 | NA | TRBD1 | TGTGCCACCAGCCCGGGACAGGGGATGGGGTTGGGCGAGACCCAGTACTTC | CATSPGQGMGLGETQYF
TRBJ2-2 | TRBV11-2 | NA | NA | TGTGCCAGCAGCTTTACGAACACCGGGGAGCTGTTTTTT | CASSFTNTGELFF
TRBJ1-1 | TRBV29-1 | NA | TRBD1 | TGCAGCGTTGTGGTAGGGACAGGGGAAGCTTTCTTT | CSVVVGTGEAFF
TRBJ1-2 | TRBV18 | NA | NA | TGTGCCAGCTCACCACCCGCTAACAGCGGTGGCTACACCTTC | CASSPPANSGGYTF
TRBJ2-5 | TRBV14 | NA | TRBD1 | TGTGCCAGCAGCCCCGTAACAGGGGGAACTCAAGAGACCCAGTACTTC | CASSPVTGGTQETQYF
TRBJ2-1 | TRBV28 | few | NA | TGTGCCAGCAGTTTATACGGAGGTAGCTCCTACAATGAGCAGTTCTTC | CASSLYGGSSYNEQFF
TRBJ1-2 | TRBV12-5 | NA | NA | TGTGCTAGTGGCCTACCTCCGCGTGGCTACACCTTC | CASGLPPRGYTF
TRBJ2-2 | TRBV30 | NA | NA | TGTGCCTGGAGTGTCACCGGGGCCGGGGAGCTGTTTTTT | CAWSVTGAGELFF
TRBJ1-1 | TRBV11-2 | NA | NA | TGTGCCAGCAGCTTAGGGGGCAAAGCTTTCTTT | CASSLGGKAFF
TRBJ2-7 | TRBV18 | NA | NA | TGTGCCAGCTCGCCAGACAGGAGCTCCTACGAGCAGTACTTC | CASSPDRSSYEQYF
TRBJ2-1 | TRBV5-4 | NA | TRBD2 | TGTGCCAGCAGCTCCGGTTCTAGCGGGAGACTAAATGAGCAGTTCTTC | CASSSGSSGRLNEQFF
TRBJ2-7 | TRBV6-6 | few | TRBD2 | TGTGCCAGCAGCCCCGGGACTAGCGGGAGGGCCAGCGAGCAGTACTTC | CASSPGTSGRASEQYF